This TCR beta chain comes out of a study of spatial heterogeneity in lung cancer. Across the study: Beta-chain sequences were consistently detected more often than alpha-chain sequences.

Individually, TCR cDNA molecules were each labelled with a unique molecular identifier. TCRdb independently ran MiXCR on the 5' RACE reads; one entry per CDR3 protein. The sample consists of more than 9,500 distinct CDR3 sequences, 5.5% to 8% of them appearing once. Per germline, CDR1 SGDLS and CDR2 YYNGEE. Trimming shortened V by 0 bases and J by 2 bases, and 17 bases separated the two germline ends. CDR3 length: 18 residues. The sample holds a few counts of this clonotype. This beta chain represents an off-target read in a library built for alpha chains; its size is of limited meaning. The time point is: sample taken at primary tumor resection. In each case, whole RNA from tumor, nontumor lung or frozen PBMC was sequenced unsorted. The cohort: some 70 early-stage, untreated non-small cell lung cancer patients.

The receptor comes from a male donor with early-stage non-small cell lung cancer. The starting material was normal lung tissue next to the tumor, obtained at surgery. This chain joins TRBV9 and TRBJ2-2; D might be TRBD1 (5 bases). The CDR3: CASSVAPLEQGNTGELFF. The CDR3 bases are TGTGCCAGCAGCGTAGCCCCCCTGGAGCAGGGCAACACCGGGGAGCTGTTTTTT.